The 25 T cell receptor beta chains listed next were all sequenced from one sample in a study of shared clonotypes between healthy human individuals. This table comes from immunoSEQ multiplex PCR, and its TCRdb copy is limited to in-frame clones, with some not included. The sample holds around 340,000 clones, around 70% seen once. Sequenced input: memory CD4+ T cells sorted from blood. Subset described: CD45RA-negative fraction. Source of these receptors: a man aged 25-45 years in good health.

The J gene is TRBJ2-5, the V gene TRBV7-9, with TRBD2 as a possible D gene (5 bases). From germline, CDR1 is SEHNR and CDR2 FQNEAQ (reference sequence). The V gene lost 1 base and the J gene lost 7 bases, with 7 bases spanning the gap. This CDR3 contains 12 residues. The DNA for the CDR3 is TGTGCCAGCAGCTTAGACCGGGGGACCCAGTACTTC. Protein product: CASSLDRGTQYF.

This chain uses TRBV7-9 with TRBJ2-3; D is ambiguous. Germline V gene lookup returns CDR1 SEHNR and CDR2 FQNEAQ (reference sequence). The CDR3 loop spans 13 amino acids. V lost 5 bases, J lost 6 bases, and 12 bases lay in between. The DNA of the CDR3 is TGTGCCAGCAGCCCTTTTGCGCGGGATACGCAGTATTTT. Protein: CASSPFARDTQYF.

V and J are TRBV15 and TRBJ2-5; D ambiguous. The CDR3 is 14 amino acids. V dropped 5 bases and J dropped 5 bases, with 15 bases sitting between them. Germline V CDR1 and CDR2: LNHNV, YYDKDF (reference sequence). CDR3 in amino acids: CATSAVYLGETQYF. CDR3 coding DNA: TGTGCCACCAGCGCCGTCTACTTGGGGGAGACCCAGTACTTC.

This chain joins TRBV2 and TRBJ2-5; 7 bases fit TRBD1. CDR1 is SNHLY and CDR2 is FYNNEI in the germline V gene. The CDR3 runs to 15 residues. The V gene end was trimmed by 6 bases and the J gene end by 5 bases; junction bases not matched to a gene: 12. CDR3 residues: CASRAEQGSGETQYF. The CDR3 nucleotides are TGTGCCAGCAGGGCTGAACAGGGGTCGGGCGAGACCCAGTACTTC.

About this clone itself: Distinct nucleotide sequences in the sample also encode this CDR3. The chain uses TRBV5-1 and TRBJ2-7; 8 bases fit TRBD2. The CDR3 has 15 amino acids. CDR1 and CDR2 (germline): SGHRS, YFSETQ. V was clipped by 0 bases and J by 3 bases; unmatched bases: 5. CDR3 sequence: CASSLVAGGNYEQYF. For the CDR3, the DNA is TGCGCCAGCAGCTTGGTGGCGGGAGGAAACTACGAGCAGTACTTC.

The chain combines TRBV5-1 with TRBJ2-3, with D perhaps matching TRBD2 (5 bases). The CDR3 contains 16 residues. Trimming took off 2 bases at V and 3 bases at J, with 16 bases between the two ends. Per the germline V gene, CDR1 is SGHRS and CDR2 is YFSETQ. This CDR3 is CASSFWAARGTDTQYF. Here the CDR3 DNA reads TGCGCCAGCAGCTTTTGGGCCGCCCGAGGGACAGATACGCAGTATTTT. Looking up the rest from reference TRBV5-1 and TRBJ2-3 gives the full variable domain: KAGVTQTPRYLIKTRGQQVTLSCSPISGHRSVSWYQQTPGQGLQFLFEYFSETQRNKGNFPGRFSGRQFSNSRSEMNVSTLELGDSALYLCASSFWAARGTDTQYFGPGTRLTVL.

The rearrangement joins TRBV2 to TRBJ2-3; TRBD1 is a possible D gene (6 bases). V was pared by 5 bases and J by 3 bases, with 18 bases between. CDR3 size: 16 residues. CDR1 is SNHLY and CDR2 is FYNNEI in the germline V gene. CDR3 sequence: CASSREGRGDTDTQYF. CDR3 sequence (DNA): TGTGCCAGCAGTCGCGAGGGCAGGGGTGATACAGATACGCAGTATTTT.

The V and J genes are TRBV5-8 and TRBJ2-3; D ambiguous. Per the germline V gene, CDR1 is SGHTS and CDR2 is YDEGEE. Trimming removed 2 bases at V and 6 bases at J, with 19 bases between. This CDR3 is 16 amino acids long. The CDR3 reads CASSLGLDLLLDTQYF. DNA of the CDR3: TGTGCCAGCAGCTTAGGGCTAGACCTCCTACTGGATACGCAGTATTTT.

The chain links TRBV11-3 to TRBJ2-1; 13 positions agree with TRBD2. CDR1 SGHNT and CDR2 YENEEA come from the germline V gene. The CDR3 extends over 18 amino acids. Germline trimming cut 4 bases from V and 4 bases from J; bases unmatched to any gene: 10. The CDR3 nucleotides read TGTGCCAGCAGCTCTCCACAAAAGGGACTAGCGGGGTACAATGAGCAGTTCTTC. Translation gives CASSSPQKGLAGYNEQFF.

In this sample, this clone turned up a few times. This sample includes further DNA sequences coding for the same CDR3. The chain is built from TRBV9 and TRBJ2-3; 7 bases fit TRBD2. This CDR3 has 15 amino acids. The J segment lost 1 base and the V segment lost 0 bases, leaving 2 bases of the junction unmatched. Germline V gene data show CDR1 as SGDLS and CDR2 as YYNGEE. CDR3 amino acids: CASSVGGRGTDTQYF. The CDR3 DNA is TGTGCCAGCAGCGTAGGCGGGAGAGGCACAGATACGCAGTATTTT.

The rearrangement joins TRBV5-1 to TRBJ2-3; unclear D gene. Trimming left V 1 base short and J 0 bases short, with 6 bases between. The V gene's germline CDR1 is SGHRS and CDR2 YFSETQ. This CDR3 has 14 amino acids. Here the CDR3 reads CASSLLVSTDTQYF. CDR3 coding DNA: TGCGCCAGCAGCTTGTTGGTTAGCACAGATACGCAGTATTTT. Based on the CDR3 plus reference TRBV5-1 and TRBJ2-3, the full variable domain is KAGVTQTPRYLIKTRGQQVTLSCSPISGHRSVSWYQQTPGQGLQFLFEYFSETQRNKGNFPGRFSGRQFSNSRSEMNVSTLELGDSALYLCASSLLVSTDTQYFGPGTRLTVL.

The chain carries TRBV28 and TRBJ2-7; TRBD2 might be the D (6 bases). This CDR3 has 13 amino acids. From germline, CDR1 is MDHEN and CDR2 SYDVKM. V was trimmed by 6 bases and J by 1 base, leaving 10 bases between them. In nucleotides, the CDR3 is TGTGCCAGCAGCTCGGGGACTTCCTACGAGCAGTACTTC. Translated, it gives CASSSGTSYEQYF.

This chain connects TRBV5-4 to TRBJ2-1; perhaps D is TRBD1 or TRBD2 (6 bases each). Germline V CDR1 and CDR2: SGHNT, YYREEE (reference sequence). V gave up 4 bases and J gave up 5 bases, with 16 bases separating them. CDR3 length: 15 residues. CDR3 region: CASSVGRGPHNEQFF. The CDR3 nucleotides read TGTGCCAGCAGCGTAGGACGGGGGCCCCACAATGAGCAGTTCTTC.

This clone is a singleton in its sample. The chain employs TRBV5-4 and TRBJ2-1; 10 positions match TRBD2. Unmatched junction bases numbered 8, after V lost 1 base and J lost 7 bases. The length of the CDR3 is 16 residues. CDR1 SGHNT and CDR2 YYREEE come from the germline V gene (reference sequence). Here the CDR3 DNA reads TGTGCCAGCAGCTTGCCGCGAGCGGGAGGGACGAATGAGCAGTTCTTC. It specifies CASSLPRAGGTNEQFF.

This chain joins TRBV6-1 and TRBJ2-3, with D maybe TRBD1 (5 bases). Looked up from germline, CDR1 is MNHNS and CDR2 is SASEGT. CDR3 length equals 11 residues. The ends were cut back, 8 bases at V and 6 bases at J, with 9 bases in the middle. CDR3 in DNA: TGTGCCAGCTCACCAGGGGATACGCAGTATTTT. Protein sequence: CASSPGDTQYF.

The chain uses TRBV7-7 and TRBJ2-5, with D perhaps matching TRBD1 (6 bases). Germline CDR1 is SSHAT and CDR2 is FNYEAQ (reference sequence). Trimming took off 3 bases at V and 7 bases at J, with 12 bases between the two ends. The CDR3 contains 13 residues. The CDR3 region is CASSLGHGVTQYF. The CDR3, as DNA: TGTGCCAGCAGCTTGGGACATGGCGTGACCCAGTACTTC.

V and J are TRBV25-1 and TRBJ2-1; perhaps TRBD1 as D (6 bases). Deletions cut 1 base from V and 4 bases from J, with 11 bases between. This CDR3 has 15 residues. Germline V lookup: CDR1 MGHDK, CDR2 SYGVNS. The CDR3 nucleotides read TGTGCCAGCAGTGAATTGGGCACAGGGTACAATGAGCAGTTCTTC. This sequence encodes CASSELGTGYNEQFF.

The gene calls are TRBV9 and TRBJ2-1; TRBD2 matches 9 bases. The CDR3 totals 17 residues. CDR1 is SGDLS and CDR2 is YYNGEE in the germline V gene. With 0 bases clipped from V and 9 bases from J, the junction kept 13 bases outside the gene matches. CDR3 nucleotides: TGTGCCAGCAGCGTAGGGGTGCGGGAGGGCTACGGGGGTGAGCAGTTCTTC. Translated, it gives CASSVGVREGYGGEQFF.

The chain has TRBV2 and TRBJ2-1; no firm D call. V dropped 2 bases and J dropped 10 bases, with 6 bases sitting between them. Germline CDR1 SNHLY, CDR2 FYNNEI. This CDR3 comprises 11 residues. CDR3 protein: CASSEPQEQFF. The CDR3 coding sequence is TGTGCCAGCAGTGAACCCCAAGAGCAGTTCTTC.

The rearrangement links TRBV5-1 to TRBJ2-7; 11 bases are a match to TRBD2. The germline CDR1 and CDR2 sequences are SGHRS and YFSETQ. V gave up 4 bases and J gave up 2 bases; unmatched junction bases: 8. This CDR3 spans 16 amino acids. CDR3 protein: CASSPRTSGWTYEQYF. The CDR3 coding sequence is TGCGCCAGCAGCCCGCGGACTAGCGGGTGGACCTACGAGCAGTACTTC.

Notes on this clone: Sequence at one end of the junction differs from germline and may be a read error. V is TRBV7-7 and J is TRBJ2-5; D is possibly TRBD1 (5 bases). The CDR3 contains 12 residues. The germline gives CDR1 SSHAT, CDR2 FNYEAQ (reference sequence). The CDR3 protein is CASSPGLGTQYF. As DNA, the CDR3 is TGTGCTAGCAGCCCAGGGCTTGGGACCCAGTACTTC.

The rearrangement links TRBV2 to TRBJ2-4; 9 bases fit TRBD1. Germline loops: CDR1 SNHLY, CDR2 FYNNEI. The CDR3 contains 15 residues. The J segment lost 2 bases and the V segment lost 11 bases, leaving 10 bases of the junction unmatched. Here the CDR3 DNA reads TGTGCCGGGAGTCGGGGACAGGGCTCCAAAAACATTCAGTACTTC. It encodes CAGSRGQGSKNIQYF. The variable domain in full, with the rest retrieved from reference TRBV2 and TRBJ2-4, is EPEVTQTPSHQVTQMGQEVILRCVPISNHLYFYWYRQILGQKVEFLVSFYNNEISEKSEIFDDQFSVERPDGSNFTLKIRSTKLEDSAMYFCAGSRGQGSKNIQYFGAGTRLSVL.

In its sample, this clone was seen a few times. The chain joins TRBV10-1 to TRBJ2-3; unclear D gene. In germline, CDR1 is WNHNN, CDR2 SYGVQD (reference sequence). The CDR3 runs to 15 residues. The ends were cut back, 2 bases at V and 3 bases at J, with 12 bases in the middle. The CDR3 here is CASSEVARITDTQYF. The DNA of the CDR3 is TGCGCCAGCAGTGAGGTTGCACGAATAACAGATACGCAGTATTTT.

The gene calls are TRBV7-2 and TRBJ2-5; no firm D call. This CDR3 is 10 amino acids long. Germline CDR1 reads SGHTA; CDR2 reads FQGNSA. V lost 1 base and J lost 6, with 0 bases in between. The CDR3 loop is CASSLETQYF. CDR3 DNA: TGTGCCAGCAGCTTAGAGACCCAGTACTTC.

The chain links TRBV7-8 to TRBJ2-2; possible D gene TRBD2, 5 bases. V lost 1 base to trimming and J lost 6 bases, with 15 bases between them. The CDR3 has 16 amino acids. CDR1 is SGHVS and CDR2 is FQNEAQ in the germline V gene. CDR3 region: CASSLGRRKGAGELFF. CDR3 sequence (DNA): TGTGCCAGCAGCTTAGGACGGAGGAAGGGCGCCGGGGAGCTGTTTTTT.